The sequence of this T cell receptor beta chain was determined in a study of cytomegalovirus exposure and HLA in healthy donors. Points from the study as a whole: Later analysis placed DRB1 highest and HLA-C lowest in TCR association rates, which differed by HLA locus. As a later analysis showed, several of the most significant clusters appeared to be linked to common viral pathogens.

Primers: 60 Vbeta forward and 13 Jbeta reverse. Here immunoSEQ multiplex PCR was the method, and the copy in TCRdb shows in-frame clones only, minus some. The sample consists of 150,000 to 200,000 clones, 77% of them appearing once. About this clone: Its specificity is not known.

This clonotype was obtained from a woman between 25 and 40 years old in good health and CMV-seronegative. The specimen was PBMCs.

DNA for the CDR3: TGTGCCAGCAGCTTAACGGCAGGGGAGATTGAAGCTTTCTTT. Protein: CASSLTAGEIEAFF. The chain joins TRBV7-9 to TRBJ1-1; possible D gene TRBD1, 6 bases. V shed 2 bases and J shed 7 bases, with 14 bases lying between them. Germline lookup yields CDR1 SEHNR and CDR2 FQNEAQ (reference sequence). This CDR3 is 14 amino acids long.